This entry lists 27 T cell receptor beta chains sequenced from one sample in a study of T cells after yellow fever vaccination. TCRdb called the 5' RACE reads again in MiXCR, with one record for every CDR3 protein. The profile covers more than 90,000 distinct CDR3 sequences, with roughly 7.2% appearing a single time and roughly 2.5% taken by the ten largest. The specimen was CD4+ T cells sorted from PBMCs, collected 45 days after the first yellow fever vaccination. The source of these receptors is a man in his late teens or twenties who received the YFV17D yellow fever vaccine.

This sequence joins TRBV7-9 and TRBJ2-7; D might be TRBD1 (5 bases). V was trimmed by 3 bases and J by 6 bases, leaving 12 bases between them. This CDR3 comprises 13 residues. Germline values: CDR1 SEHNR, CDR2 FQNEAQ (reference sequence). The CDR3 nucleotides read TGTGCCAGCAGCTTGGACACCTTCGGCGAGCAGTACTTC. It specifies CASSLDTFGEQYF.

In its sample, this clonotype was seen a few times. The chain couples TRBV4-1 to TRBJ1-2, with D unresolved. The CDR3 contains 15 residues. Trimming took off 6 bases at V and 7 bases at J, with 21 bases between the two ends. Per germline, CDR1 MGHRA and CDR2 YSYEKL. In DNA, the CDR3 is TGCGCCAGCAGTATACACTCGGAGGTATGGGGTGGCTACACCTTC. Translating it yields CASSIHSEVWGGYTF.

CDR3: CASSYGTGGANTEAFF. CDR3 in DNA: TGTGCCAGCAGTTATGGGACAGGGGGAGCGAACACTGAAGCTTTCTTT. The chain uses TRBV6-5 and TRBJ1-1, with 11 nucleotides matching TRBD1. The trim removed 3 bases at V and 1 base at J, leaving 4 bases unmatched. Germline V gene lookup returns CDR1 MNHEY and CDR2 SVGAGI. The CDR3 sequence is 16 residues long.

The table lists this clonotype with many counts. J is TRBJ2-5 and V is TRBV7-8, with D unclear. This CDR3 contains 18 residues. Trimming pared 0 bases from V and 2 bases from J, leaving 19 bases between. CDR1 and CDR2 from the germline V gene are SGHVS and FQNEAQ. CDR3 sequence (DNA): TGTGCCAGCAGCTTAGCTCTCGGGCAGATCAAAAGACAAGAGACCCAGTACTTC. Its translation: CASSLALGQIKRQETQYF.

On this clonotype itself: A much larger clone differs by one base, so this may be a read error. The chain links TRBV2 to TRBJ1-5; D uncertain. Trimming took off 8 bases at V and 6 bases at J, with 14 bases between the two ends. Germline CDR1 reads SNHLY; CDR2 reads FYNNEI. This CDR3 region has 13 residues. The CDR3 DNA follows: TGTGCCAGCCGGGTGGGAGATGGTCAGCCCCAGCATTTT. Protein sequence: CASRVGDGQPQHF.

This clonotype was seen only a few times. The CDR3 spells CASSSYTTKNIQYF. CDR3 sequence (DNA): TGTGCCAGCAGCTCGTACACCACCAAAAACATTCAGTACTTC. V gene TRBV7-2 combines with J gene TRBJ2-4; D is ambiguous. The CDR3 has 14 amino acids. V lost 4 bases and J 2 bases, leaving 9 bases between the germline ends. CDR1 and CDR2 (germline): SGHTA, FQGNSA.

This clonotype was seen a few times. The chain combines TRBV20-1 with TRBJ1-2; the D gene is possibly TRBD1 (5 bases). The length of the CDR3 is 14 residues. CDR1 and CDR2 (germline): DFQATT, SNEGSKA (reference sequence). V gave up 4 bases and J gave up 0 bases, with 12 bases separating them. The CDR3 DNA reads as TGCAGTGCTATCCTTCAGGGTTCTAACTATGGCTACACCTTC. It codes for CSAILQGSNYGYTF.

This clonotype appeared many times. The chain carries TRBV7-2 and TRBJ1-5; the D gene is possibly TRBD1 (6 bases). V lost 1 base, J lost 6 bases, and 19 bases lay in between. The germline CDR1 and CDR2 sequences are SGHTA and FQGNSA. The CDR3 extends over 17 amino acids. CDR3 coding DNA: TGTGCCAGCAGCTTAGGGTCGCTTGCAGGGGCGCGTCAGCCCCAGCATTTT. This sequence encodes CASSLGSLAGARQPQHF.

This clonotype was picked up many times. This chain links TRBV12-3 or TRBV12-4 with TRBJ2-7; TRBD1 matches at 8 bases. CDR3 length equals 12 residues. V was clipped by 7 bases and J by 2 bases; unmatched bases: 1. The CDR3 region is CASKGQAYEQYF. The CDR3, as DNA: TGTGCCAGCAAGGGACAGGCCTACGAGCAGTACTTC.

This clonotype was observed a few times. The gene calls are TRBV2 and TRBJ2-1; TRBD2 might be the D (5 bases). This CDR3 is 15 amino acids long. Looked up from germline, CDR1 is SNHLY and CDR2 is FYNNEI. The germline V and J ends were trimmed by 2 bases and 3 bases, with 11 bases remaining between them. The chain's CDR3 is CASSELSGNYNEQFF. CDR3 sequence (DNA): TGTGCCAGCAGTGAATTGTCGGGGAACTACAATGAGCAGTTCTTC. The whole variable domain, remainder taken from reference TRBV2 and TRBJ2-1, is EPEVTQTPSHQVTQMGQEVILRCVPISNHLYFYWYRQILGQKVEFLVSFYNNEISEKSEIFDDQFSVERPDGSNFTLKIRSTKLEDSAMYFCASSELSGNYNEQFFGPGTRLTVL.

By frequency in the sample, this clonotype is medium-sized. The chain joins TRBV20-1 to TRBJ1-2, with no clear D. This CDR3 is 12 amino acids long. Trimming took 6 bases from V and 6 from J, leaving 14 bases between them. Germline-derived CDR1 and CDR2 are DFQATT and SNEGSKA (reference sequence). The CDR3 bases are TGCAGTGCAGCGAGTGATAAGGATGGCTACACCTTC. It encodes CSAASDKDGYTF.

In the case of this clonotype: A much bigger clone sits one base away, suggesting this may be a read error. The CDR3 loop reads CATQESKAQYF. The CDR3 DNA sequence: TGTGCCACGCAGGAGAGTAAGGCCCAGTACTTC. The J gene is TRBJ2-5, the V gene TRBV24-1; D call uncertain. Germline V gives CDR1 KGHDR, CDR2 SFDVKD. V dropped 10 bases and J dropped 9 bases, with 14 bases sitting between them. This CDR3 comprises 11 residues.

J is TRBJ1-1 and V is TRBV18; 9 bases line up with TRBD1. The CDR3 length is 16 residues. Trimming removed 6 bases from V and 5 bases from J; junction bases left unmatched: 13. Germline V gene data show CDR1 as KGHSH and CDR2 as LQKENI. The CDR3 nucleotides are TGTGCCAGCTCCACCATCGGACAGGGGAGGGGGACTGAAGCTTTCTTT. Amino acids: CASSTIGQGRGTEAFF.

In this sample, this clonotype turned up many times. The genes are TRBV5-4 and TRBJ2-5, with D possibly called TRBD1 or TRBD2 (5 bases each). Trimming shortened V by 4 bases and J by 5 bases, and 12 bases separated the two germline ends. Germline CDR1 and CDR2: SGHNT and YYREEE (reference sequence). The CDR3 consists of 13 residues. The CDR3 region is CASSPGAAETQYF. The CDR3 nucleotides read TGTGCCAGCAGCCCCGGGGCCGCGGAGACCCAGTACTTC.

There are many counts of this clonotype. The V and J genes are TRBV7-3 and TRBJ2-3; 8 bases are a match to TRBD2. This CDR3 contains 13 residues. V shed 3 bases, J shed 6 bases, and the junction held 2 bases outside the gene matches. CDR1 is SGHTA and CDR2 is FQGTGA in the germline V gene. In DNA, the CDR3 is TGTGCCAGCAGCTTCGGGGGGGCGGATACGCAGTATTTT. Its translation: CASSFGGADTQYF.

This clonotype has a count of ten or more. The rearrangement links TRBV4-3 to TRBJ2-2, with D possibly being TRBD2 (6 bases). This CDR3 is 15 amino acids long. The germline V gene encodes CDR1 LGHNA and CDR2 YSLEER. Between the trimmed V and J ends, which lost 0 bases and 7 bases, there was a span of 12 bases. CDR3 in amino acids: CASSQDAGSGGELFF. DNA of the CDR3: TGCGCCAGCAGCCAAGATGCGGGGTCGGGCGGGGAGCTGTTTTTT.

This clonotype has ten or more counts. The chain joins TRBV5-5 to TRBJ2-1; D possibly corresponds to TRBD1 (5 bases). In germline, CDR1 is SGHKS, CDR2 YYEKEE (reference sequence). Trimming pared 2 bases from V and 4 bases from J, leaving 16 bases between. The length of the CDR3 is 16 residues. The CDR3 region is CASSFRQGLSYNEQFF. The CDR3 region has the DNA TGTGCCAGCAGCTTTAGGCAGGGTTTGAGTTACAATGAGCAGTTCTTC. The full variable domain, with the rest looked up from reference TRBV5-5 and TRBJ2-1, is DAGVTQSPTHLIKTRGQQVTLRCSPISGHKSVSWYQQVLGQGPQFIFQYYEKEERGRGNFPDRFSARQFPNYSSELNVNALLLGDSALYLCASSFRQGLSYNEQFFGPGTRLTVL.

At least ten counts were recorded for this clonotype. CDR3 protein: CASSNRIAGTEAFF. The CDR3 DNA reads TGTGCCAGCAGCAACAGGATAGCGGGCACTGAAGCTTTCTTT. The chain is built from TRBV12-3 or TRBV12-4 and TRBJ1-1; D may be TRBD1 (5 bases). The CDR3 totals 14 residues. Deletions cut 6 bases from V and 4 bases from J, with 15 bases between.

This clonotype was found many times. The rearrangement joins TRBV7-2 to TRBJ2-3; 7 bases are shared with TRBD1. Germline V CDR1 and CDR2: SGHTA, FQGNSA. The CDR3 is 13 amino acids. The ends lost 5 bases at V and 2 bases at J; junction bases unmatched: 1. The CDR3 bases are TGTGCCAGCAGCCAGGGGGACACAGATACGCAGTATTTT. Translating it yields CASSQGDTDTQYF.

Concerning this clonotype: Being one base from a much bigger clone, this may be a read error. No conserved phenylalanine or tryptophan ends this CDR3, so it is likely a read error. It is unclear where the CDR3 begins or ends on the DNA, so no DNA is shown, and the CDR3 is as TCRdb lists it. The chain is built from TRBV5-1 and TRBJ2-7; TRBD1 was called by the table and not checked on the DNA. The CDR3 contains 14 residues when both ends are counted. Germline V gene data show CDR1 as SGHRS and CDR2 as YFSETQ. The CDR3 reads CANVIPGFFTREYL.

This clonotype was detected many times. This CDR3 reads CASSRGPGGSYEQYF. Written as DNA, the CDR3 is TGCGCCAGCAGTAGAGGCCCAGGAGGCTCCTACGAGCAGTACTTC. This chain uses TRBV10-1 with TRBJ2-7, with D possibly TRBD2 on 5 matching bases. The V end was cut by 5 bases, the J end by 0 bases, with 14 bases between. Germline-derived CDR1 and CDR2 are WNHNN and SYGVQD (reference sequence). The CDR3 covers 15 residues.

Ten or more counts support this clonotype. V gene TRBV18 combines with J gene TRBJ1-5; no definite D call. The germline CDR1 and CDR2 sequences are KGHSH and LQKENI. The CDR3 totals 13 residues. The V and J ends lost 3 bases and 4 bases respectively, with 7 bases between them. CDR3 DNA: TGTGCCAGCTCACCCGAGGGTAATCAGCCCCAGCATTTT. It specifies CASSPEGNQPQHF. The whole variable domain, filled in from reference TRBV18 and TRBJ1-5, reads NAGVMQNPRHLVRRRGQEARLRCSPMKGHSHVYWYRQLPEEGLKFMVYLQKENIIDESGMPKERFSAEFPKEGPSILRIQQVVRGDSAAYFCASSPEGNQPQHFGDGTRLSIL.

In nucleotides, the CDR3 is TGCAGCCCAGACCGCGGGGCCGACGAAGGACAGAACACCGGGGAGCTGTTTTTT. Translating it yields CSPDRGADEGQNTGELFF. The chain combines TRBV29-1 with TRBJ2-2, with D perhaps TRBD2 (6 bases). Deletions cut 8 bases from V and 1 base from J, with 26 bases between. Germline V gene sequence: CDR1 SQVTM, CDR2 ANQGSEA. The CDR3 totals 18 residues.

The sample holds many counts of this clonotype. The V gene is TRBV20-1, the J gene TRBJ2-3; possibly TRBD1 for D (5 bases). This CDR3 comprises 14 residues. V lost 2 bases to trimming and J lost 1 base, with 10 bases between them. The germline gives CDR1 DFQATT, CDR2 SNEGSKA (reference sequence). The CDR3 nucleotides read TGCAGTGCTAGATCCCCAGGGCGCACAGATACGCAGTATTTT. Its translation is CSARSPGRTDTQYF.

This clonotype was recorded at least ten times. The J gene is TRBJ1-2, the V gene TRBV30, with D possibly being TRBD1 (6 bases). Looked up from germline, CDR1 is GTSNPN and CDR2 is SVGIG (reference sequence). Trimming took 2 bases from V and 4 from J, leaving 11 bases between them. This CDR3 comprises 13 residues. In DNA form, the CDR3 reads TGTGCCTGGAGTAGAGACAGGCCCTATGGCTACACCTTC. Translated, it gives CAWSRDRPYGYTF.

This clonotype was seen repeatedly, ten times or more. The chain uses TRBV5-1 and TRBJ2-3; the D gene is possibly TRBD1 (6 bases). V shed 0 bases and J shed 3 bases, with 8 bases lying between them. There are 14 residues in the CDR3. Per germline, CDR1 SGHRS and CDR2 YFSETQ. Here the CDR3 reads CASSLATGTDTQYF. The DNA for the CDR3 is TGCGCCAGCAGCTTGGCCACAGGGACAGATACGCAGTATTTT.

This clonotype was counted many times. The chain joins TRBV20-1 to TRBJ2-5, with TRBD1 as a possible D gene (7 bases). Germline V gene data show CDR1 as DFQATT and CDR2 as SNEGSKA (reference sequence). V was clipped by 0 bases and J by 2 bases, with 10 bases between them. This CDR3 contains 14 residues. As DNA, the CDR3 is TGCAGTGCTAGAGATTCAGGGGGGCAAGAGACCCAGTACTTC. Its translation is CSARDSGGQETQYF.